Described below is a single T cell receptor (beta chain) sequence and its context. This clone was seen a few times. Its antigen is still unknown. The record has no base qualities; no much larger clone is one base away. In total, fewer than 750 healthy bone marrow donors made up the cohort. At the time of sampling, every cohort member was nominally healthy, though immune exposures that went unrecorded were likely present. The donor tested CMV seronegative and was one of the 352 seronegative cohort members. Each donor provided a peripheral blood sample, and peripheral blood mononuclear cells were used for TCR beta sequencing. Genomic DNA extraction from the blood cell samples was performed with the Qiagen DNeasy Blood Extraction Kit. These data originate in a study of cytomegalovirus exposure and HLA in healthy donors (dated by TCRdb to 2016 to 2017). At the level of the whole study: An earlier analysis of some 550 of the donors reported more than 250 Gb of sequence data and some 120 million unique TCR beta sequences from 150 million to 200 million T cells. The genetic ancestry cluster associated with self-reported Caucasian donors included about 84% of the approximately 430 genotyped donors. Class I and class II HLA loci were covered by the typing at four-digit resolution. The number of typed donors differed by locus: about 620-640 for A, B, C, DRB1 and DQB1; approximately 530 for DQA1; 606 for DPA1; and some 430 for DPB1. In a later genetic analysis, genome-wide SNP genotypes for about 65% of the roughly 670 donors were used, and that subset was treated as a discovery cohort. Alongside the repertoire data, information on donor age, sex, ethnicity and CMV serostatus was compiled. In an earlier analysis of about 590 of the donors, high-throughput TCR beta sequencing was used to judge whether each TCR beta V gene segment behaved as functional or pseudogenic. All discovery cohort repertoires had been generated using a single sequencing platform. About five DR-DQ haplotypes were handled as single units for association and clustering, since linkage in the cohort was strong. The study aimed to test whether cataloging public T cell receptors could reveal signatures of past pathogen exposure. Using immunosequencing, the study profiled T cell repertoires from 550 to 750 subjects and related those repertoires to cytomegalovirus serostatus. On average, roughly 250,000 unique TCR beta nucleotide sequences were sequenced per donor among a few hundred genotyped donors of the cohort, with about 17% of those sequences being non-productive. Rather than using new phenotypic data, the later analysis identified candidate immune exposures from TCR beta sequences and from how often those sequences occurred across donors. A later analysis re-analyzed previously published TCR beta repertoires from approximately 700 donors and added high-resolution HLA genotyping to study TCR occurrence patterns. Approximately 300 gigabases of sequencing data and around 80 million unique TCR sequences made up an early release that covered approximately 700 HLA-typed donors. Besides the first cohort of roughly 700 subjects, a separate validation cohort made up of over 95 different subjects was used. The study combined high-throughput TCR immunosequencing, statistical association of individual TCRs with disease status, and machine learning to predict cytomegalovirus infection status.

The CDR3 has 14 amino acids, counting the end cysteine and phenylalanine. Solely the CDR3 DNA is kept, with 42 bases framed from the first base. The germline V gene (reference sequence) sets CDR1 to SEHNR and CDR2 to FQNEAQ. The trim is 2 bases for V and 3 bases for J, with a gap of 10 bases between the germline ends. The receptor library was made with the immunoSEQ multiplex PCR assay. For the multiplex PCR, a mixture combining 60 forward primers for TCR Vbeta segments and 13 reverse primers for TCR Jbeta segments was used. A multiplex PCR assay on genomic DNA amplified the CDR3 region of rearranged TCR beta genes. Amplified TCR beta libraries were sequenced as 87-base-pair reads on the Illumina HiSeq System. As for the original processing: A later analysis tallied around 80 million unique TCR beta chains across the 640 or so repertoires, and roughly 11 million of those chains were shared by two or more donors. Raw reads were error-corrected and collapsed into unique sequences by a nearest-neighbor algorithm in which closely related sequences were merged to remove PCR and sequencing errors. Alignment of CDR3 sequences to IMGT reference sequences was used to assign V, D and J gene segments. For a sequence to be retained, a match of at least six nucleotides was required to both a V gene segment and a J gene segment. A rearrangement counted as productive if the CDR3 had no stop codons and remained in frame with V and J, and every other rearrangement counted as non-productive. CDR3 was defined according to IMGT convention as the region running from the second conserved V-encoded cysteine to the conserved J-encoded phenylalanine. In an earlier analysis of some 550 of the donors, sequences lacking an unambiguous match to a single V gene segment were excluded. In an earlier analysis of some 590 of the donors, V segments were called functional above 56.7% productive rearrangements and were called segregating when the between-donor standard deviation exceeded 5%. A statistical classification framework was built to diagnose cytomegalovirus status from the catalog of TCR beta chain sequences. In a later analysis, TCR nucleotide sequences were compared against IMGT/GENE-DB human TR gene sequences so that V and J genes could be assigned. The TCRdist pipeline was used in a later analysis to assign CDR3 sequences and most-parsimonious VDJ recombination scenarios. In a later analysis, each TCR beta chain was defined by its CDR3 amino acid sequence together with its V-gene family, and reads lacking a unique V-gene family were excluded. As a way to deal with suspected cross-contamination and a sequencing artifact, a later analysis dropped approximately 570 nucleotide sequences that were highly shared and had low generation probability. In a later analysis, a clonal expansion index was calculated for each public chain from normalized within-repertoire ranks of inferred template counts. Generation probabilities in a later analysis came from a VDJ recombination model fitted to out-of-frame rearrangements, and those results were checked against IGoR. In a later analysis, hypergeometric tests were used to score TCR-TCR, TCR-HLA and TCR-CMV co-occurrence, with a repertoire-size bias correction applied to TCR pairs. In a later analysis, false discovery rates were estimated by permuting HLA or CMV assignments 20 times. In a later analysis, co-occurring TCRs were grouped using DBSCAN, and TCRdist sequence similarity was added for clustering within HLA-allele-positive subsets. For co-occurrence clustering, repertoires with fewer than 30,000 or more than 120,000 public chains were excluded, along with 5 or 6 repertoires with anomalous nucleotide sharing. Here the immuneACCESS table is served through TCRdb, limited to in-frame sequences with V and J called. Missing clones are a known gap in these copies; in checked studies unresolved V genes cover under half, and the rest lacks a known reason. V and J calls plus clone size are reproduced from that table; the DNA served to infer D and trimming. Across this sample there are 160,000 or so clones, with more than 65% seen only once. Together, the top ten hold 0.5% to 0.55% of the sample.

Overall study outcomes, separate from this receptor: While some public TCRs were present in many individuals, most TCR sequences turned up only very rarely across donors. According to a later analysis, parvovirus B19, influenza, CMV and Epstein-Barr virus appeared linked to several top co-occurrence clusters. Strong co-occurrence of HLA alleles, especially DR and DQ, made assigning TCR associations to individual alleles difficult. Linkage disequilibrium might explain the correlated functional status among segregating V segments, but an unknown experimental factor could not be ruled out. Specific HLA alleles were associated with 16,951 TCR beta sequences at a false discovery rate of 0.05 in a later analysis. Most CMV-associated TCR beta chains appeared to be HLA-restricted in a later analysis, and the HLA associations seemed to be driven largely by CMV exposure. A later analysis found that TCR association rates varied across HLA loci, with DRB1 alleles showing the most associated TCRs and HLA-C alleles the fewest. A few of the identified cytomegalovirus-associated TCR beta chains were confirmed in vitro to be specific for cytomegalovirus antigens. Roughly uniform sequencing depth across donors was assumed in presence/absence analyses, although this assumption may not hold. In a later analysis, HLA-associated TCR beta chains were found to be more clonally expanded and to have lower generation probabilities than equally common non-associated chains. The sequencing pipeline was judged likely to have produced a cluster of highly shared sequence variants as a technical artifact. The cohort was sequenced for TCR beta chains only, and without alpha or paired-chain data the features that could be detected were limited. Compared with the roughly 720-donor mean, donors in an Asian-associated ancestry cluster had fewer N-insertions in productive TCRs, according to a later genetic analysis. In an earlier analysis of 450 to 750 of the donors, most TCR beta V segments appeared in productive rearrangements about 90% or about 30% of the time, broadly matching IMGT annotations. A later genetic analysis associated a missense DCLRE1C variant with V-gene and J-gene trimming of TCR beta chains, and an independent cohort replicated the association. Approximately 16 rarely observed V segments, including chromosome 9 orphons, were excluded from the earlier analysis of approximately 600 of the donors because counts were too low. For the cohort, immune exposure information was limited to CMV serostatus. According to the authors, the approach could potentially be generalized to other disease states and immunological phenotypes. A total of 164 TCR beta chains were listed by the study as associated with cytomegalovirus. HLA typing was unavailable for some donors at each locus, so association tests used only the typed subset. In both the original and validation cohorts, the classifier was reported to diagnose cytomegalovirus status with high specificity and sensitivity. Some IMGT-functional V segments, including TRBV6-2 and TRBV6-3, could not be told apart with the 87-base-pair reads, so those segments were excluded. A further reported finding was that TCR beta sequences accurately predicted the HLA-A and HLA-B alleles for most subjects in the first cohort.

In this chain, TRBV7-9 is recombined with TRBJ2-5; TRBD2 could be the D gene, as 5 bases match. This TCR came from a woman between 45 and 65 years old in good health and CMV-seronegative. The specimen sequenced was PBMCs. The CDR3 sequence is CASSLTSGEETQYF. The sequenced DNA is TGTGCCAGCAGCTTAACGAGCGGCGAAGAGACCCAGTACTTC.